These 5 T cell receptor beta chains came from one sample sequenced in a study of Tregs in tolerant kidney transplant recipients. Using immunoSEQ multiplex PCR, the repertoire was profiled, and TCRdb retains in-frame clones only, with some absent. The profile shows roughly 250,000 clones, about 80% of them singletons. The material sequenced was CD4+ T cells from blood. The receptor set was obtained from a human donor in good health.

The chain carries TRBV16 and TRBJ1-5; 8 bases line up with TRBD1. The CDR3 spans 14 residues. The V gene's germline CDR1 is KGHSY and CDR2 FQNENV. The V gene end was trimmed by 4 bases and the J gene end by 7 bases; junction bases not matched to a gene: 6. This CDR3 is CASSPGQGRQPQHF. The CDR3 DNA follows: TGTGCCAGCAGCCCCGGACAGGGCCGGCAGCCCCAGCATTTT.

This clone appeared a single time. The CDR3 bases are TGTGCCAGCAGCTTACGTCGGTCGGGTACAGGTCCAGGGGTAATAGACTCCGGGGAGCTGTTTTTT. Amino acid sequence: CASSLRRSGTGPGVIDSGELFF. The chain recombines TRBV7-3 with TRBJ2-2, with D possibly TRBD1 on 6 matching bases. This CDR3 is built from 22 residues. V lost 2 bases to trimming and J lost 6 bases, with 34 bases between them. Germline-derived CDR1 and CDR2 are SGHTA and FQGTGA.

The gene calls are TRBV5-4 and TRBJ2-5; D remains ambiguous. Trimming took 4 bases from V and 0 from J, leaving 7 bases between them. Per germline, CDR1 SGHNT and CDR2 YYREEE (reference sequence). This CDR3 contains 13 residues. This CDR3 is CASSRTDQETQYF. The CDR3 DNA follows: TGTGCCAGCAGCCGGACGGACCAAGAGACCCAGTACTTC.

The V call is TRBV19, the J call TRBJ2-7; 8 bases align to TRBD2. Trimming cost V 8 bases and J 0 bases; bases outside gene matches: 9. The CDR3 is 15 residues long. In germline, CDR1 is LNHDA, CDR2 SQIVND (reference sequence). CDR3 nucleotides: TGTGCCAGTTTACTAGCGGTAAATAGCTCCTACGAGCAGTACTTC. Protein: CASLLAVNSSYEQYF. The variable domain in full, completed from reference TRBV19 and TRBJ2-7, reads DGGITQSPKYLFRKEGQNVTLSCEQNLNHDAMYWYRQDPGQGLRLIYYSQIVNDFQKGDIAEGYSVSREKKESFPLTVTSAQKNPTAFYLCASLLAVNSSYEQYFGPGTRLTVT.

The sample holds a few counts of this clone. V gene TRBV5-1 combines with J gene TRBJ2-1, with TRBD1 as a possible D gene (5 bases). CDR1 is SGHRS and CDR2 is YFSETQ in the germline V gene. V was shortened by 4 bases and J by 3 bases, with 17 bases between the two germline ends. The CDR3 spans 16 residues. CDR3 region: CASSRVTGPDYNEQFF. Here the CDR3 DNA reads TGCGCCAGCAGCCGAGTTACAGGACCGGACTACAATGAGCAGTTCTTC.